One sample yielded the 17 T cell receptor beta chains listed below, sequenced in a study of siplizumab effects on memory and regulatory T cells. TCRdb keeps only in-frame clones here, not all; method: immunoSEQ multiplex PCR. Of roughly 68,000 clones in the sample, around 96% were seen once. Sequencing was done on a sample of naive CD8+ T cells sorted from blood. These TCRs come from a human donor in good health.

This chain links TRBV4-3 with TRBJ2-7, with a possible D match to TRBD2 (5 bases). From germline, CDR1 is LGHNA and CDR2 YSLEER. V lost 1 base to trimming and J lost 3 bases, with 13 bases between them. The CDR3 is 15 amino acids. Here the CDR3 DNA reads TGCGCCAGCAGCCAAGGCTACCGGGGAGACTACGAGCAGTACTTC. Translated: CASSQGYRGDYEQYF.

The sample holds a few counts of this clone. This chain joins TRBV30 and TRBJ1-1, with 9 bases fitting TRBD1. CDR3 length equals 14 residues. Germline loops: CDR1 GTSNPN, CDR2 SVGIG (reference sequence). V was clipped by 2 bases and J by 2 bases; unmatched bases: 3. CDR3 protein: CAWSSDRGNTEAFF. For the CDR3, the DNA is TGTGCCTGGAGTTCGGACAGGGGTAACACTGAAGCTTTCTTT.

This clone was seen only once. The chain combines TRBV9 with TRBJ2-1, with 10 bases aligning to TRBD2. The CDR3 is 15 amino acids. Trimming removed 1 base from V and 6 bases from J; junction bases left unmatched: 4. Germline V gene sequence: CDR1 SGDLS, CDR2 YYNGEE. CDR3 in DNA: TGTGCCAGCAGCGTAACAAGCGGGGGGGCCAATGAGCAGTTCTTC. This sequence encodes CASSVTSGGANEQFF.

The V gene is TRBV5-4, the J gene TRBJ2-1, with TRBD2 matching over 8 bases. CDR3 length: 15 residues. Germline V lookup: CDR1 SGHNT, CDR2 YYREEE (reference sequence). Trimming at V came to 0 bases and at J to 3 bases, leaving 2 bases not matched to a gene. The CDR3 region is CASSLAAGGYNEQFF. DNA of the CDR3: TGTGCCAGCAGCTTGGCGGCGGGGGGCTACAATGAGCAGTTCTTC. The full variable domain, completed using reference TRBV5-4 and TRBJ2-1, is ETGVTQSPTHLIKTRGQQVTLRCSSQSGHNTVSWYQQALGQGPQFIFQYYREEENGRGNFPPRFSGLQFPNYSSELNVNALELDDSALYLCASSLAAGGYNEQFFGPGTRLTVL.

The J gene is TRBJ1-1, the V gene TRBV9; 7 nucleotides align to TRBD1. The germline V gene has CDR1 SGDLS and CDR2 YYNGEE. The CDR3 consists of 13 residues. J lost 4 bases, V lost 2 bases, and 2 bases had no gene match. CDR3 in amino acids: CASSVEGATEAFF. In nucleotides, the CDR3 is TGTGCCAGCAGCGTCGAGGGGGCCACTGAAGCTTTCTTT.

CDR3 protein: CASSEWGQGAAGYTF. The CDR3 DNA is TGTGCCAGCAGTGAATGGGGACAGGGGGCGGCTGGCTACACCTTC. The V call is TRBV6-1, the J call TRBJ1-2; 12 nucleotides match TRBD1. V was pared by 2 bases and J by 7 bases, with 5 bases of the junction left unmatched. CDR1 is MNHNS and CDR2 is SASEGT in the germline V gene. The CDR3 totals 15 residues.

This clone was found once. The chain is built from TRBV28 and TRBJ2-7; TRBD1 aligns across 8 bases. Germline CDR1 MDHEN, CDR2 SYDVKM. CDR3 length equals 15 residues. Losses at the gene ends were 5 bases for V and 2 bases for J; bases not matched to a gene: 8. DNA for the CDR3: TGTGCCAGCAGTCCCGGGACAGGTGAAGCCTACGAGCAGTACTTC. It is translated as CASSPGTGEAYEQYF.

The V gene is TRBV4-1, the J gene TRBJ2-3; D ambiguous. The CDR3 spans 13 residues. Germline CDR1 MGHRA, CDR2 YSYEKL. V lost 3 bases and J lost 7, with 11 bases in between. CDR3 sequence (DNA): TGCGCCAGCAGCCAGTCTATAGGCTATACGCAGTATTTT. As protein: CASSQSIGYTQYF.

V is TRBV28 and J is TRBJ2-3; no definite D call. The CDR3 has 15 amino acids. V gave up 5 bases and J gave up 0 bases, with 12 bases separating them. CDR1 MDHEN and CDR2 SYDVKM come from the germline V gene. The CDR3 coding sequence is TGTGCCAGCAGTCTCCCTGCGGCTAGCACAGATACGCAGTATTTT. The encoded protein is CASSLPAASTDTQYF.

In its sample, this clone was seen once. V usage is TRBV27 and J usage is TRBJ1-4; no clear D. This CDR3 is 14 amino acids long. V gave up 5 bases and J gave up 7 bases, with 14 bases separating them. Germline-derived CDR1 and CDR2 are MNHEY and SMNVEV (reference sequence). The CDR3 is CASSPGPLPEKLFF. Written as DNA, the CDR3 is TGTGCCAGCAGTCCCGGGCCGCTCCCTGAAAAACTGTTTTTT.

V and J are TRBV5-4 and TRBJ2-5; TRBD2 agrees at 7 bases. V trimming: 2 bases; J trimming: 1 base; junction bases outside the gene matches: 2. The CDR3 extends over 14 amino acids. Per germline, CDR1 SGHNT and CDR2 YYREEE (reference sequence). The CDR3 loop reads CASSFAGVQETQYF. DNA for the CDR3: TGTGCCAGCAGCTTCGCGGGGGTCCAAGAGACCCAGTACTTC.

CDR3 nucleotides: TGTGCCAGCAGTTCCCACAGCTATGAAGCTTTCTTT. Its protein is CASSSHSYEAFF. V usage is TRBV27 and J usage is TRBJ1-1; the D is unclear. The CDR3 is 12 amino acids. V was trimmed by 4 bases and J by 7 bases, leaving 10 bases between them. The germline V gene has CDR1 MNHEY and CDR2 SMNVEV (reference sequence).

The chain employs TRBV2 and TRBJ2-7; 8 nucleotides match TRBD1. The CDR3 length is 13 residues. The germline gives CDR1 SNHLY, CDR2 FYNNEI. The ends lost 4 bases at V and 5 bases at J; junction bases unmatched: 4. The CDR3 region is CASSGTGLDEQYF. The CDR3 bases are TGTGCCAGCAGTGGGACAGGGCTCGACGAGCAGTACTTC. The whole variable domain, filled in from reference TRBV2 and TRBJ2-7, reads EPEVTQTPSHQVTQMGQEVILRCVPISNHLYFYWYRQILGQKVEFLVSFYNNEISEKSEIFDDQFSVERPDGSNFTLKIRSTKLEDSAMYFCASSGTGLDEQYFGPGTRLTVT.

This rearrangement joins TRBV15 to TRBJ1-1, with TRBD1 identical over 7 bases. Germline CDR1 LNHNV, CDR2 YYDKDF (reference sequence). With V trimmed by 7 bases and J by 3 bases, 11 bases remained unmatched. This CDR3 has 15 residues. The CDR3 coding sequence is TGTGCCACCATCCCTACGACAGGGAGGGACACTGAAGCTTTCTTT. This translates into CATIPTTGRDTEAFF.

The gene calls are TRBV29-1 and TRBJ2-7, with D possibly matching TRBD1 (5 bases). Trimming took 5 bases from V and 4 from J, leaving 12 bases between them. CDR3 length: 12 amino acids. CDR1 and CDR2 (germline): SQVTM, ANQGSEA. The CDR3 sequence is CSVKGNGYEQYF. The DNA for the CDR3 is TGCAGCGTTAAGGGGAACGGTTACGAGCAGTACTTC.

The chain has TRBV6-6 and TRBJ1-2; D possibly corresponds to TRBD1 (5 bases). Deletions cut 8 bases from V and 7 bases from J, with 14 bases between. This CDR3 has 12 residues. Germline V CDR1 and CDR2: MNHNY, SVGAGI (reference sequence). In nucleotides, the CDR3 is TGTGCCAGCGGGACGGGAGGGGCTGGCTACACCTTC. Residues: CASGTGGAGYTF.

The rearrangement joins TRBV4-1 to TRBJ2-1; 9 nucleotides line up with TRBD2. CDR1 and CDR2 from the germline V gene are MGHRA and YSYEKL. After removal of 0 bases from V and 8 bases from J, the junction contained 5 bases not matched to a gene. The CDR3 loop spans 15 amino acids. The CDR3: CASSQERGGLDEQFF. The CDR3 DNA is TGCGCCAGCAGCCAAGAGCGGGGGGGCCTCGATGAGCAGTTCTTC.